This TCR beta chain was recorded in a study of blood T cell repertoires in COVID-19. Study context: COVID-19 samples from acute and convalescent phases originated in the United States, Italy and Spain. PBMCs, B-cell-depleted T cells, or T cells were the source of the cDNA or gDNA that made up the material.

The CDR3 spans 15 residues. The germline V and J ends were trimmed by 1 base and 3 bases, with 12 bases remaining between them. Per the germline V gene, CDR1 is MDHEN and CDR2 is SYDVKM. Produced via immunoSEQ multiplex PCR; TCRdb's table is partial and in-frame only. The repertoire has 45,000 to 55,000 clones, about nine tenths of them found once; the top ten carry 25% to 30%. The sequence derives from a woman older than 75 with acute or convalescent COVID-19. Sequencing input: peripheral blood. The J gene is TRBJ1-2, the V gene TRBV28; maybe TRBD1 (5 bases). CDR3 residues: CASSLLGQKDYGYTF. The CDR3 DNA follows: TGTGCCAGCAGTTTATTGGGGCAGAAGGACTATGGCTACACCTTC.